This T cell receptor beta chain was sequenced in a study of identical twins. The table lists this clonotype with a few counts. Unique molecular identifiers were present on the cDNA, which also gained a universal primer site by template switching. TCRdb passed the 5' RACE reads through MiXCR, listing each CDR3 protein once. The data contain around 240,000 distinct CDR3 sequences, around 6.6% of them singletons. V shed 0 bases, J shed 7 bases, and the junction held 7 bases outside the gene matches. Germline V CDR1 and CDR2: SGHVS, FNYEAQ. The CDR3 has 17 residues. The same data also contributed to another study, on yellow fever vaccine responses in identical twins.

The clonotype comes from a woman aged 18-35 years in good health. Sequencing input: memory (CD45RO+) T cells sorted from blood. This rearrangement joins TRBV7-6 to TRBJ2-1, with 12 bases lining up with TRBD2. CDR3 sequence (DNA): TGTGCCAGCAGCTTAGCGAGAAGCCTAGCGGGGGGGAATGAGCAGTTCTTC. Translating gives CASSLARSLAGGNEQFF.